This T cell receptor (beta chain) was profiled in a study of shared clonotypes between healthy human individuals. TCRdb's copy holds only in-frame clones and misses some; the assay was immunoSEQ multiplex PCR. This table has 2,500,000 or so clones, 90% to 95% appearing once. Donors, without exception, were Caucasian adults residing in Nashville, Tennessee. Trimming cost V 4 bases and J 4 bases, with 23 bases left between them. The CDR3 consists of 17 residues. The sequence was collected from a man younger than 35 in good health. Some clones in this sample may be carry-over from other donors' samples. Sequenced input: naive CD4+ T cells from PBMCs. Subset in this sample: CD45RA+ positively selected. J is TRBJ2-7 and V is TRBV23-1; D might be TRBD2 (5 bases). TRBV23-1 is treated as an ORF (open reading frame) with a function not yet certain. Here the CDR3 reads CASSLVWEHQYSYEQYF. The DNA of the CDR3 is TGCGCCAGCAGTCTAGTGTGGGAGCACCAATATAGTTACGAGCAGTACTTC.